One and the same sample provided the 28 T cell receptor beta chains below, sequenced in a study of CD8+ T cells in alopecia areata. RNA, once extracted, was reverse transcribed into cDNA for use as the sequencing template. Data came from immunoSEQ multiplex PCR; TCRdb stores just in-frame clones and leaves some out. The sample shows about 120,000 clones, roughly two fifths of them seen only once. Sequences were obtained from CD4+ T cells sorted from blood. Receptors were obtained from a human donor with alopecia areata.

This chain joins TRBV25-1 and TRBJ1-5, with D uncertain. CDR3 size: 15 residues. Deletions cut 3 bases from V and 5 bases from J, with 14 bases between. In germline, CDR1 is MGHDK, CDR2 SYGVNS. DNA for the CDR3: TGTGCCAGCAGTGACCTGACCGGTACTGATCAGCCCCAGCATTTT. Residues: CASSDLTGTDQPQHF.

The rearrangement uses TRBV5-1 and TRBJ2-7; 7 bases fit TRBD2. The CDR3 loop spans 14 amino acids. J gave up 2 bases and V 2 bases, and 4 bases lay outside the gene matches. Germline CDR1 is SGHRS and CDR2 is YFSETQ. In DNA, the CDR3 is TGCGCCAGCAGCTTAAACGCGGGGGCCTACGAGCAGTACTTC. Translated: CASSLNAGAYEQYF.

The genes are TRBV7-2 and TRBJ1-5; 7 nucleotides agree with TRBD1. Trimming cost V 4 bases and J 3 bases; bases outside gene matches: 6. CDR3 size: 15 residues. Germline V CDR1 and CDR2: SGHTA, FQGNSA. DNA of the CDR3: TGTGCCAGCAGCTCGCGGGACAGCTACAATCAGCCCCAGCATTTT. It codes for CASSSRDSYNQPQHF.

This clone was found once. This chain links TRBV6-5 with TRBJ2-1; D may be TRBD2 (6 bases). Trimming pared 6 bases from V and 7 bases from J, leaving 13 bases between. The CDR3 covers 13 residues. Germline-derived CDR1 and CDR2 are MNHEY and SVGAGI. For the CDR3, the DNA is TGTGCCAGCAGCACGGGAGCGGCGAATGAGCAGTTCTTC. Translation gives CASSTGAANEQFF.

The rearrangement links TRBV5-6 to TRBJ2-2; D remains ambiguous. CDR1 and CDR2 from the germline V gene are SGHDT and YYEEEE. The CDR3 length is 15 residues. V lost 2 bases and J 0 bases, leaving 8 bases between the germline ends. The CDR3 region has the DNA TGTGCCAGCAGCTTTGAAAGGGCGAACACCGGGGAGCTGTTTTTT. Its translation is CASSFERANTGELFF.

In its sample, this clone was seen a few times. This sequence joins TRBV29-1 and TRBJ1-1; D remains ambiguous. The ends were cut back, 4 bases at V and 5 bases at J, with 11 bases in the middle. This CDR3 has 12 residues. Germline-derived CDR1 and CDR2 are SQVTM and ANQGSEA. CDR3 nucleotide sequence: TGCAGCGTTGTACGAGGGAAAACTGAAGCTTTCTTT. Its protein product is CSVVRGKTEAFF.

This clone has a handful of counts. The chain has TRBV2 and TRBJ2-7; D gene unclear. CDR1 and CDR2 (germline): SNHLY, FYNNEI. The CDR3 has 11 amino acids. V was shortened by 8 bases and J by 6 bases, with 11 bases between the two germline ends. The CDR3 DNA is TGTGCCAGCCTTTACACCAGCGAGCAGTACTTC. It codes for CASLYTSEQYF.

CDR3 DNA: TGTGCCAGCTCACCATACACCCAAGAGACCCAGTACTTC. Encoded protein: CASSPYTQETQYF. The rearrangement joins TRBV18 to TRBJ2-5; D unresolved. Between the trimmed V and J ends, which lost 2 bases and 1 base, there was a span of 5 bases. CDR1 and CDR2 from the germline V gene are KGHSH and LQKENI. This CDR3 is 13 amino acids long. Full variable domain (remainder filled in from reference TRBV18 and TRBJ2-5): NAGVMQNPRHLVRRRGQEARLRCSPMKGHSHVYWYRQLPEEGLKFMVYLQKENIIDESGMPKERFSAEFPKEGPSILRIQQVVRGDSAAYFCASSPYTQETQYFGPGTRLLVL.

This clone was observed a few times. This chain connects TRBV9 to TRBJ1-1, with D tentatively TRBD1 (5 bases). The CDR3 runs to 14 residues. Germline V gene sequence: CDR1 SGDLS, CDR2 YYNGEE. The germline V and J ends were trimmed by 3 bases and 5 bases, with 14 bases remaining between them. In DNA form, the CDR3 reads TGTGCCAGCAGCGCAGATGGTTGGGGGACTGAAGCTTTCTTT. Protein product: CASSADGWGTEAFF.

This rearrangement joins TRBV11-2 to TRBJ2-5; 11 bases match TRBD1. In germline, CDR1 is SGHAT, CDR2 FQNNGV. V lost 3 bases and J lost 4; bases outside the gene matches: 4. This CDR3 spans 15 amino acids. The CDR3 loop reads CASSLDRGRPETQYF. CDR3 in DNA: TGTGCCAGCAGCTTGGACAGGGGGCGCCCAGAGACCCAGTACTTC. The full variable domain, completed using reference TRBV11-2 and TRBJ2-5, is EAGVAQSPRYKIIEKRQSVAFWCNPISGHATLYWYQQILGQGPKLLIQFQNNGVVDDSQLPKDRFSAERLKGVDSTLKIQPAKLEDSAVYLCASSLDRGRPETQYFGPGTRLLVL.

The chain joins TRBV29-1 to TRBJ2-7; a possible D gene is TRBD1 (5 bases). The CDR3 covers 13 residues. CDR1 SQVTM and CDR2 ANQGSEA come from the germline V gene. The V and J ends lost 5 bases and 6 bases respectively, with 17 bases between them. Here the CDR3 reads CSVLRTSFGEQYF. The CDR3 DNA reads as TGCAGCGTTCTTCGGACATCCTTTGGCGAGCAGTACTTC.

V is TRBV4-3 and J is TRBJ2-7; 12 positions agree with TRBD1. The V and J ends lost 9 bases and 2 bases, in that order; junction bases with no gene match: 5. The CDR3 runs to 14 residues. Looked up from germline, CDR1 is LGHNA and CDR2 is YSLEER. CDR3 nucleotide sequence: TGCGCCAGTAGAAGGGACAGGGGGCCCTACGAGCAGTACTTC. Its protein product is CASRRDRGPYEQYF.

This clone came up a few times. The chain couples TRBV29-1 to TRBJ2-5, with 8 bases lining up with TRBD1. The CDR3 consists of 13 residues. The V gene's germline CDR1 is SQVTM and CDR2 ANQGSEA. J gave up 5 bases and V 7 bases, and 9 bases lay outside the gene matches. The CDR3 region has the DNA TGCAGCGCCGACGACAGGGGTGGGGAGACCCAGTACTTC. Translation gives CSADDRGGETQYF.

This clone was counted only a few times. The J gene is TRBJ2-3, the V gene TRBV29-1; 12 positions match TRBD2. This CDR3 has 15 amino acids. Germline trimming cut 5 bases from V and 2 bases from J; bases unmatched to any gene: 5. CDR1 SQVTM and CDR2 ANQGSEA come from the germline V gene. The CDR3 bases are TGCAGCGTTCCCCGGACTAGCGGGGACACAGATACGCAGTATTTT. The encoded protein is CSVPRTSGDTDTQYF.

Written as DNA, the CDR3 is TGTGCCAGCAGCTTCGGACAGTACAATGAGCAGTTCTTC. Its protein is CASSFGQYNEQFF. This chain connects TRBV7-2 to TRBJ2-1, with D perhaps TRBD1 (6 bases). Trimming removed 3 bases at V and 4 bases at J, with 7 bases between. The CDR3 has 13 residues. Germline CDR1 SGHTA, CDR2 FQGNSA.

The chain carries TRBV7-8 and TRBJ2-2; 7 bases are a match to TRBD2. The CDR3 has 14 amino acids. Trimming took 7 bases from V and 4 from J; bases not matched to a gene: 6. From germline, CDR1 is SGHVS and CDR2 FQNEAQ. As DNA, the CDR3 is TGTGCCAGCAAGAGGGAGGGTGGCACCGGGGAGCTGTTTTTT. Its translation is CASKREGGTGELFF.

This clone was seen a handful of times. CDR3 nucleotides: TGCAGCGTTGGAACAGAGCATGGCTACACCTTC. Residues: CSVGTEHGYTF. The gene calls are TRBV29-1 and TRBJ1-2, with D uncertain. This CDR3 contains 11 residues. Between the trimmed V and J ends, which lost 4 bases and 6 bases, there was a span of 9 bases. Germline V gene sequence: CDR1 SQVTM, CDR2 ANQGSEA.

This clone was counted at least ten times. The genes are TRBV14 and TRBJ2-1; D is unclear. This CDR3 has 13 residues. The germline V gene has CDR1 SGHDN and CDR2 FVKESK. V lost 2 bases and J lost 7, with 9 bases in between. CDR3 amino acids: CASSQLLVNEQFF. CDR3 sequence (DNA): TGTGCCAGCAGCCAACTTCTCGTGAATGAGCAGTTCTTC.

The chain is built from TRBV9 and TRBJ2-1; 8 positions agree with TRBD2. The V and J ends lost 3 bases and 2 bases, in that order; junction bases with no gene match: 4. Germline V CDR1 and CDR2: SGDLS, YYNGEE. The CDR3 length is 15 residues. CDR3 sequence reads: CASSEAGETYNEQFF. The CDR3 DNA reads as TGTGCCAGCAGCGAAGCGGGAGAGACCTACAATGAGCAGTTCTTC.

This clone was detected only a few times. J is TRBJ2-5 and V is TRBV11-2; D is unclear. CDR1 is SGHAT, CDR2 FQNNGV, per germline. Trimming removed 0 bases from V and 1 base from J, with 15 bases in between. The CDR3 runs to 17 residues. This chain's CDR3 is CASSLESLSGGQETQYF. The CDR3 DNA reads TGTGCCAGCAGCTTAGAAAGTCTCTCGGGCGGCCAAGAGACCCAGTACTTC.

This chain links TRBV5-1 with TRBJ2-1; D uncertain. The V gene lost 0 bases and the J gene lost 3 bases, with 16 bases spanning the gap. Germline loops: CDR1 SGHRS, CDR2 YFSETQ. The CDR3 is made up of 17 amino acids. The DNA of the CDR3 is TGCGCCAGCAGCTTGGATAGGGCGGCAAACTACTACAATGAGCAGTTCTTC. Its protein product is CASSLDRAANYYNEQFF.

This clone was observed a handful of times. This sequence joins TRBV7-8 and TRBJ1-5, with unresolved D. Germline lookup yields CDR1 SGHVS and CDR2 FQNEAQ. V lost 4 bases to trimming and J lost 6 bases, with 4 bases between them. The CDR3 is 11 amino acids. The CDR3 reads CASSSSQPQHF. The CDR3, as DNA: TGTGCCAGCAGCTCGAGTCAGCCCCAGCATTTT.

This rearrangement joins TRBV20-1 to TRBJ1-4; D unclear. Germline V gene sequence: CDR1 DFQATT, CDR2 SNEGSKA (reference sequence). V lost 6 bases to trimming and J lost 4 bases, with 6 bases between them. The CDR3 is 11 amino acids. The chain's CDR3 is CSASYNEKLFF. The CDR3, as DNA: TGCAGTGCCTCATATAATGAAAAACTGTTTTTT.

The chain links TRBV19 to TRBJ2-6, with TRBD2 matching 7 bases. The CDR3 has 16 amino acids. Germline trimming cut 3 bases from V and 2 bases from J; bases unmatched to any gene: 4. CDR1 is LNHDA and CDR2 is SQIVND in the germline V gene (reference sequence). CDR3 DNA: TGTGCCAGTAGTATGACTAGCCTCCCTGGGGCCAACGTCCTGACTTTC. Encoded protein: CASSMTSLPGANVLTF.

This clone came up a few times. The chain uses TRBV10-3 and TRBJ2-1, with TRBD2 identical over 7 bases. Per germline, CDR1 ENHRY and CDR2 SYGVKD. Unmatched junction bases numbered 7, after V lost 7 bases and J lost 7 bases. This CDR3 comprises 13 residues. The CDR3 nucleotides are TGTGCCATCACCCCGAGCGGGGAGAATGAGCAGTTCTTC. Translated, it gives CAITPSGENEQFF.

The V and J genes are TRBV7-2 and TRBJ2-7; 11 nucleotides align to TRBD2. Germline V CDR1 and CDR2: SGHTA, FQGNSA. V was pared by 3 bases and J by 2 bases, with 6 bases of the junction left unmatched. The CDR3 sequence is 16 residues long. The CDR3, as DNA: TGTGCCAGCAGCTTTCCGGGACTAGCGGTGACCTACGAGCAGTACTTC. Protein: CASSFPGLAVTYEQYF.

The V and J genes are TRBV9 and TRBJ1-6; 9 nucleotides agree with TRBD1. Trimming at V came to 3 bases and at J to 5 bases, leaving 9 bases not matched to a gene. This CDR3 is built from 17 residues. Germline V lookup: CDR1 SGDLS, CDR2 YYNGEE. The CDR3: CASSAPGTGPDNSPLHF. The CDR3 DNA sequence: TGTGCCAGCAGCGCCCCCGGGACAGGGCCCGATAATTCACCCCTCCACTTT.

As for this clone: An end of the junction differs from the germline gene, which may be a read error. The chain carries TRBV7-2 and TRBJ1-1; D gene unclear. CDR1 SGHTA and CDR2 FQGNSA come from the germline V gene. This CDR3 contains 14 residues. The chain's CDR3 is CASSRERMNTEAFF. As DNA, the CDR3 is TGTGCCAGCAGCCGGGAAAGGATGAATACTGAAGCTTTCTTT.